This T cell receptor (beta chain) was captured by sequencing in a study of shared clonotypes between healthy human individuals (TCRdb year 2020). For the wider study: The cohort included three men and a couple of women between 18 and 49 years of age. For each donor, three plates each were used for CD4 naive and CD4 memory, two plates were used for CD8 naive, and one plate was used for CD8 memory. To estimate repertoire size and how much clonotypes are shared between individuals, the study performed deep sequencing of blood TCR repertoires from about 5 healthy adults. To increase sequencing depth and limit assay-specific biases, different laboratories used diverse techniques to prepare libraries and sequence TCR repertoires. Leukapheresis yielded between about 0.85 and 10 billion PBMCs per donor.

From the cysteine up to the phenylalanine, the CDR3 has a length of 13 residues. The kept DNA is CDR3 alone, 39 bases in frame from the first base. CDR1 and CDR2 are read off the germline V gene as MNHNS and SASEGT. Deletion took 8 bases off V and 0 bases off J, with a span of 9 bases between the germline ends. Beyond this particular receptor, the publication reports: Pairwise subsampling led to the expectation that sequencing depth would affect the degree of clonotype sharing among donors. Sharing across a few donors was observed for 4.5% to 6.5% of naive CD4, less than 4% of naive CD8, 2.3% of memory CD4, and 0.4% of memory CD8 clonotypes. Because the study included only a small number of donors, the genetic and exposure-history diversity represented was limited. Naive subsets generally had larger estimated clonotype richness than memory subsets did. Higher generation probabilities were observed for clonotypes shared by all four sorted-subset donors than for non-shared clonotypes. Sampling was restricted to blood, and TCR repertoires in tissues likely differ from the TCR repertoires found in blood. Even with the large sequencing depth, rarefaction of the sorted-subset datasets indicated that sequencing was incomplete.

About this clone: Its antigen is currently not known. Base-call qualities are not available, and no considerably larger clone is one nucleotide away.

Using the deep immunoSEQ assay, multiplex PCR amplified TCR CDR3 regions from genomic DNA. For each cell subset, the extracted genomic DNA was distributed evenly across all wells of several immunoSEQ 96-well plates, and each plate served as one replicate. Each replicate PCR for sorted subsets received roughly 0.2 ug genomic DNA, equal to about 29,000 T cell genomes. Purified libraries were quantified with a Qubit 3.0 fluorometer, sized on a Bioanalyzer 2100, and re-quantified with the KAPA Library Quantification kit. Every immunoSEQ 96-well plate was sequenced on a dedicated single-read 150-cycle Illumina NextSeq 550 flow cell. As for the original processing: Because the immunoSEQ output included only junctional sequences and no quality scores, the filtering could not be the same as the filtering used for full-length reads. Sequences were annotated with PyIR, a Python wrapper for IgBLAST v1.9, using IMGT germline references to assign V/J genes and CDR3. Any read was removed if the V/J assignment was weak (E-value above 1e-6), the CDR3 was missing, or the read contained stop codons, out-of-frame junctions, or ambiguous translated residues. V3J clonotypes were defined as sequences sharing an identical inferred V gene, J gene, and CDR3 amino acid sequence. Percentage overlap between repertoires was calculated by dividing the number of shared unique clonotypes by the size of the smaller repertoire. Repertoire richness was assessed with RTK rarefaction, the Chao1 estimator, and Recon v2.1 estimates of unobserved clonotypes. OLGA was used to compute generation probabilities for all TCRbeta clonotypes that the gDNA method yielded from a handful of donors. This is the immuneACCESS table as TCRdb keeps it, with only in-frame sequences that have V and J called. A part of the clones is gone; compared with another copy, unresolved V genes explain less than half, and the rest is unexplained. Clone size and V and J calls were adopted from that table, with D and trimming inferred from the DNA. This sample has approximately 2.1 million clones in its table, and approximately 95% of those were observed once. The top ten hold about 0.37% of the sample.

Donors were healthy HIV-negative adults with no recently reported acute infections or vaccinations. Only Caucasian adults living in Nashville, Tennessee, USA were represented among the donors. Magnetic negative selection was used to enrich CD4+ T cells, after which naive cells were positively selected on CD45RA and the negative fraction became the memory subset. Blood was obtained by leukapheresis, after which PBMCs were separated by Ficoll-Histopaque density gradient centrifugation and cryopreserved in liquid nitrogen vapor phase. Analytical flow cytometry was used to check the purity and quantity of every magnetically sorted T cell population. Each sorted fraction had its genomic DNA isolated and then quantified by UV absorbance on a Nanodrop 2000c.

This sequence originates from a young man in good health. Some clones in this sample may be carry-over from other donors' samples. Sequencing was carried out using naive CD4+ T cells from PBMCs. The cell subset or site label, read with the paper, signifies: CD45RA+ positively selected. This sequence uses TRBV6-1 and TRBJ2-3; the D region possibly corresponds to TRBD2 (6 bases align). The CDR3 sequence is CASRSGSTDTQYF. Here is the DNA: TGTGCCAGCCGAAGCGGGAGCACAGATACGCAGTATTTT.